The present TCR beta chain was sequenced within a study of T cell responses to AZD1222 COVID-19 vaccine (dated by TCRdb to 2020 to 2023). With regard to the full study: AZD1222 recipients given second doses at about 4 weeks or at about 12 weeks were pooled, since spike-specific TCR depth and breadth were not found to differ between the two schedules. A total of 233 trial participants underwent TCR sequencing, of whom about 210 had received two doses of AZD1222 and about 26 had received two doses of the MenACWY control vaccine. Trial participants were enrolled by age into subgroups of 18-55, 56-69 and 70-plus years, and 148, 28 and 57 TCR-sequenced participants, respectively, were included in these subgroups. Summary of the overall study and its limitations: After two AZD1222 doses, both the breadth and the depth of spike-specific TCRs were significantly higher than at day 0 and than in MenACWY recipients. Reportedly, close to half of the unique spike-specific TCRs recognized epitopes lying outside the regions that are mutated in the B.1.351 and B.1.1.7 variants. Participants were mostly white British and included more females than males, and it was suggested by the authors that clonal diversity may have been underestimated. Conclusions about previously exposed vaccinees are limited, since just six AZD1222 recipients were seropositive for SARS-CoV-2 at baseline. Because no day 14 peak-response samples were available, repertoires were characterized only after the peak T cell response. Vaccine-associated CD4 TCRs spanned the whole spike protein, with dominant responses in regions 160-218 and 743-854. The 56-69-year group was small, and its depth increase did not reach significance, likely because of low power.

As for this clone: No cognate antigen has been identified for it. Base qualities are missing; no much larger clone stands one base away.

CDR1 and CDR2, per the germline V gene, are ENHRY and SYGVKD. V sheds 2 bases and J sheds 3 bases, leaving 10 bases between their ends. The CDR3, from cysteine to phenylalanine, totals 14 residues. Just the 42-base CDR3 DNA is kept, in frame starting at base 1. Interpreted using the paper, the time point label stands for: baseline before first vaccination. Vaccinee samples came from UK trials COV001 and COV002, including a single-blind randomized controlled phase 2/3 trial of AZD1222 (ChAdOx1 nCoV-19) in healthy adults. For TCRbeta chain sequencing, PBMC samples were collected from trial participants at day 0 and at day 28 after the second dose. The CDR3 regions of human TCRbeta chains were subjected to immunosequencing. The original methods were these. Repertoire TCRs were checked for matches against a reference library of SARS-CoV-2-specific TCRs that had been generated using the MIRA antigen-specificity platform. Breadth was defined as the fraction of unique TCRs that were SARS-CoV-2-associated, and depth was defined as the fraction of total T cells that were SARS-CoV-2-associated. Using the MIRA data, each spike-specific TCR was assigned both to the spike region to which the TCR was reactive and to a CD4 or CD8 class. Log10-transformed breadth and depth values were compared by one-way ANOVA with Sidak's multiple comparisons tests. The table comes from immuneACCESS by way of TCRdb, which keeps in-frame sequences with V and J called. Part of the clones is missing from these tables; in studies checked, under half for an unresolved V gene and the rest for unknown reasons. The V and J calls and clone size were taken over from that table, and D and trimming were inferred from the DNA. The sample yields just under 95,000 clones; more than 70% were counted once. About an eighth of the sample is in the top ten clones.

The chain is made from TRBV10-3 and TRBJ1-2; the D gene is unclear. The sequencing used peripheral blood, collected on day 0 of AZD1222 vaccination. The sequence was obtained from an adult in good health. The DNA reads as follows: TGTGCCATCAGTGAGGCCCCAACCTACTATGGCTACACCTTC. It translates as CAISEAPTYYGYTF.